This T cell receptor (beta chain) is drawn from a study of beta chain features in type 1 diabetes. General study findings and limits: Type 1 diabetes patients showed a moderate but significant shortening of TCRB CDR3s in all four CD4+ subsets.

What was sequenced were expressed TCRB transcripts, since all of the isolated RNA had been reverse transcribed. Using immunoSEQ multiplex PCR, the repertoire was profiled, and TCRdb retains in-frame clones only, with some absent. Of 250,000 to 300,000 clones in the sample, around 7.8% were seen once. With regard to this clone: Its cognate antigen is unknown.

Sequenced input: central memory CD4+ T cells from blood. The clonotype was recovered from a woman younger than 35 in good health.

CDR3 protein: CASSQEQGSTEAFF. For the CDR3, the DNA is TGCGCCAGCAGCCAAGAACAGGGATCCACTGAAGCTTTCTTT. The gene calls are TRBV4-3 and TRBJ1-1; possibly TRBD1 for D (6 bases). CDR3 length: 14 residues. V gave up 0 bases and J gave up 4 bases, with 9 bases separating them. Looked up from germline, CDR1 is LGHNA and CDR2 is YSLEER.